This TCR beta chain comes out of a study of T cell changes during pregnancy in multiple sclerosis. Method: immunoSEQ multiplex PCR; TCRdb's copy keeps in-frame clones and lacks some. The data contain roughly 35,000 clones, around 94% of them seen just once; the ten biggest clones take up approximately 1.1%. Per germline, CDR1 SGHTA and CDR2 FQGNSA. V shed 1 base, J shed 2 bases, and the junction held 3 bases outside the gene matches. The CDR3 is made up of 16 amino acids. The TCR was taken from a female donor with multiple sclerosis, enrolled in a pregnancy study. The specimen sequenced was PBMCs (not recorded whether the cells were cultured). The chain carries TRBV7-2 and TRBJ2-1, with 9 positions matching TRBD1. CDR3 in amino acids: CASSLEGTGTYNEQFF. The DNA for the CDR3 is TGTGCCAGCAGCTTAGAAGGGACAGGGACCTACAATGAGCAGTTCTTC.